This T cell receptor beta chain comes out of a study of blood T cell repertoires in COVID-19. In the study overall: The United States, Italy and Spain supplied acute and convalescent COVID-19 samples.

The V segment lost 1 base and the J segment 1 base; nucleotides outside the gene matches: 5. The CDR3 covers 16 residues. Germline CDR1 LNHDA, CDR2 SQIVND (reference sequence). Original handling: From reference gene primer amplification, estimates of nucleated cell counts were derived. Assay: immunoSEQ multiplex PCR; the TCRdb copy retains only in-frame clones and omits some. That table gives V, J and clone size, and the DNA gave D and trimming. Altogether more than 200,000 clones are present, approximately 83% being singletons, with the ten largest covering 27%. The sequence was obtained from a man aged 35-49 years with acute or convalescent COVID-19. The gene calls are TRBV19 and TRBJ1-1, with 8 bases matching TRBD1. The sample comprised peripheral blood. The CDR3 coding sequence is TGTGCCAGTAGTATAGCGGTGGGGACAGGGAACACTGAAGCTTTCTTT. Its translation is CASSIAVGTGNTEAFF.